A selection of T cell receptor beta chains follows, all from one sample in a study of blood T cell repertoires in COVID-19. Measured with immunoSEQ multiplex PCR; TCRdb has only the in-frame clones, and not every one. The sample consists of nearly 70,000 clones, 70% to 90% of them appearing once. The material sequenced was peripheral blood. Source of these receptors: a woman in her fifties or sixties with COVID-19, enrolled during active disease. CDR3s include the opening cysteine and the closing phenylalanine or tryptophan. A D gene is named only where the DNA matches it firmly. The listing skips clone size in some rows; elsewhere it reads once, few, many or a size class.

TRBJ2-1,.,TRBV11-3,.,TGTGCCAGCAGCTTAAAGCTGGGACTCCTGAGCTCCTACAATGAGCAGTTCTTC,CASSLKLGLLSSYNEQFF
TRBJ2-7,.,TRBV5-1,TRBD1,TGCGCCAGCAGCTTTACAGGGGGCAACGACGAGCAGTACTTC,CASSFTGGNDEQYF
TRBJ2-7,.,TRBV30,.,TGTGCCTGGAGTGTACCAGGGGCTCCCGCCTACGAGCAGTACTTC,CAWSVPGAPAYEQYF
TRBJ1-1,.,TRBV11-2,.,TGTGCCAGCAGCTTAGAGGTCCAGGGCACTGAAGCTTTCTTT,CASSLEVQGTEAFF
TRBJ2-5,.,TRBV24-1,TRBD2,TGTGCCACCAGTGTAAATAGCGGGGTGGAGGAGACCCAGTACTTC,CATSVNSGVEETQYF
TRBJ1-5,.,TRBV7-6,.,TGTGCCAGCAGCTTAGCCGGGGGCAATCAGCCCCAGCATTTT,CASSLAGGNQPQHF
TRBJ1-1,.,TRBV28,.,TGTGCCAGCAAATTATCGAACAGCCCGAACACTGAAGCTTTCTTT,CASKLSNSPNTEAFF
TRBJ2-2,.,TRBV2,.,TGTGCCAGCATCCGGTCCCATGGAGATCGGGAGCTGTTTTTT,CASIRSHGDRELFF
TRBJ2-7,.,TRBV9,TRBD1,TGTGCCAGCAGCTACTCCGGGACAGAACTCTACGAGCAGTACTTC,CASSYSGTELYEQYF
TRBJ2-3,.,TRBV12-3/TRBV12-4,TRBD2,TGTGCCAGCAGTTCGACTAGCCCAGATACGCAGTATTTT,CASSSTSPDTQYF
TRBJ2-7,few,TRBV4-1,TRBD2,TGCGCCAGCAGCCTCGGACTAGCGGGTGCTTTGGGCTACGAGCAGTACTTC,CASSLGLAGALGYEQYF
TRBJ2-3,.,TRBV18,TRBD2,TGTGCCAGCTCACCACTCCGGACTAGCGGGAGGACTAGCACAGATACGCAGTATTTT,CASSPLRTSGRTSTDTQYF
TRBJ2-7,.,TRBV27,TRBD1,TGTGCCAGCAGAAAGCCGGGACAGGGGTACGAGCAGTACTTC,CASRKPGQGYEQYF
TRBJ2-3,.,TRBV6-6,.,TGTGCCAGCAGCCCTTCGTCGACGCAGTATTTT,CASSPSSTQYF
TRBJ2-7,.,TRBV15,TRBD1,TGTGCCACCAGCAGAACGCGGTTAGGGACAGGGGGTTACGAGCAGTACTTC,CATSRTRLGTGGYEQYF
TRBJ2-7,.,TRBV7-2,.,TGTGCCAGCAGCTCCAGACAGGTCTCCTACGAGCAGTACTTC,CASSSRQVSYEQYF
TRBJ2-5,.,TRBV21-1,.,TGTGCCAGCCCGAAAGGGGAGGGGGAAAACCAAGAGACCCAGTACTTC,CASPKGEGENQETQYF
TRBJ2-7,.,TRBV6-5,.,TGTGCCAGCAAGATGGGGGGAGTGCTCGACGAGCAGTACTTC,CASKMGGVLDEQYF
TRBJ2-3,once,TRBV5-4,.,TGTGCCAGCAGCTTGTCGGCGGGCACAGATACGCAGTATTTT,CASSLSAGTDTQYF
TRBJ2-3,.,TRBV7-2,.,TGTGCCAGCAGCCCCAGACGGAGGTCAGATACGCAGTATTTT,CASSPRRRSDTQYF
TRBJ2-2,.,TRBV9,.,TGTGCCAGCAGCGCGGTAAAACGCGGGGAGCTGTTTTTT,CASSAVKRGELFF
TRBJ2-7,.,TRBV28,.,TGTGCCAGCAGTTTAGTAGGAGCCTACGAGCAGTACTTC,CASSLVGAYEQYF
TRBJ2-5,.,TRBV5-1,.,TGCGCCAGCAGCCGGCGGGGCCCTCCCGAGACCCAGTACTTC,CASSRRGPPETQYF
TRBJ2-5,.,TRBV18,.,TGTGCCAGCTCACCACCCACAAGTCGAGAGACCCAGTACTTC,CASSPPTSRETQYF
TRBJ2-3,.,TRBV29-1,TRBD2,TGCAGCATTCGGACTAGCGGGAGTACAACAGATACGCAGTATTTT,CSIRTSGSTTDTQYF
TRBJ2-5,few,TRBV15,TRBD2,TGTGCCACCAGCTTCCTAAAGGGCGGGAGTTTGGGGACCCAGTACTTC,CATSFLKGGSLGTQYF
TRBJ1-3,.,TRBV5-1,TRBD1,TGCGCCAGCAGTTCCGGGACAGGGGGTGGAAACACCATATATTTT,CASSSGTGGGNTIYF
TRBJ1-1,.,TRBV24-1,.,TGTGCCACCAGTGATACAACCACCTCAGGTGAAGCTTTCTTT,CATSDTTTSGEAFF
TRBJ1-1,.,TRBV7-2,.,TGTGCCAGCAGCCTACGATGGGGGGGGTCGAACACTGAAGCTTTCTTT,CASSLRWGGSNTEAFF
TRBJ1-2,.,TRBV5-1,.,TGCGCCAGCAGCTTACAGGGAGGGTATGGCTACACCTTC,CASSLQGGYGYTF
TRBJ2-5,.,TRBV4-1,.,TGCGCCAGCAGCCGGACACACCAAGAGACCCAGTACTTC,CASSRTHQETQYF
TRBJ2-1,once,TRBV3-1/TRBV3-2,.,TGTGCCAGCAGACGACAATTCCCCTACAATGAGCAGTTCTTC,CASRRQFPYNEQFF
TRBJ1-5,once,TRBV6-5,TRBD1,TGTGCCAGCAAATACGAGGGGGCATGGCAGCCCCAGCATTTT,CASKYEGAWQPQHF
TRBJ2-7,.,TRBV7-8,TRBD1,TGTGCCAGCAGCTTAGATTTGGGACAGGACTCCTACGAGCAGTACTTC,CASSLDLGQDSYEQYF
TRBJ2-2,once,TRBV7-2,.,TGTGCCAGCAGCTTTACGCGGGTAACCGGGGAGCTGTTTTTT,CASSFTRVTGELFF
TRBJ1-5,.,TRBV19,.,TGTGCCAGTAGTATTATGGGCGGCAATCAGCCCCAGCATTTT,CASSIMGGNQPQHF
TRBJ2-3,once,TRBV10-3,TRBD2,TGTGCCATCAGTGATTTAGGCGGGAGGTCTTCAGATACGCAGTATTTT,CAISDLGGRSSDTQYF
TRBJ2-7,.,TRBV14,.,TGTGCCAGCAGCCAAGTCTTCTACGAGCAGTACTTC,CASSQVFYEQYF
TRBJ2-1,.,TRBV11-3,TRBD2,TGTGCCAGCAGTTTAAGCGGGACTAGCGGCTATAATGAGCAGTTCTTC,CASSLSGTSGYNEQFF
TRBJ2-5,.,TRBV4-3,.,TGCGCCAGCAGCCAAGTACTCGGGGAGACCCAGTACTTC,CASSQVLGETQYF
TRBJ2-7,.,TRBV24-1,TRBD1,TGTGCCCGCGCGGAGGGTCGGACAGGGACCTACGAGCAGTACTTC,CARAEGRTGTYEQYF
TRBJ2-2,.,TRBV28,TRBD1,TGTGCCAGCAGACTCGACAGGGGGACCGGGGAGCTGTTTTTT,CASRLDRGTGELFF
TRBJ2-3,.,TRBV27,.,TGTGCCAGCGGCTTTAGCACAGATACGCAGTATTTT,CASGFSTDTQYF
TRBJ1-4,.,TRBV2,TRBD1,TGTGCCAGCAGTGAAGACAGGGGGCGCGGAGTGGAAAAACTGTTTTTT,CASSEDRGRGVEKLFF
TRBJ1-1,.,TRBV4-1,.,TGCGCCAGCAGCCCTTTCCCGGGACAAGGAATTGGGGACACTGAAGCTTTCTTT,CASSPFPGQGIGDTEAFF
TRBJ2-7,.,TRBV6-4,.,TGTGCCAGCGCAGTGGGAGATAAGTCCTACGAGCAGTACTTC,CASAVGDKSYEQYF
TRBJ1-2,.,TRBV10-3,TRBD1,TGTGCCATCAGTGAGTCTTCCGGGACAGGGATCGGCTACACCTTC,CAISESSGTGIGYTF
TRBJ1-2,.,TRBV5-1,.,TGCGCCAGCAGCCCCTCTAACTATGGCTACACCTTC,CASSPSNYGYTF
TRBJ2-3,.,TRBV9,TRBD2,TGTGCCAGCAGCGTAGAAGGGACTAGCGGGAGCACAGATACGCAGTATTTT,CASSVEGTSGSTDTQYF
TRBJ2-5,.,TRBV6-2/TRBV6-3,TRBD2,TGTGCCAGCAGTTACTCGTCTCCGGGAGGGCCAACATCTCGGTACTTC,CASSYSSPGGPTSRYF
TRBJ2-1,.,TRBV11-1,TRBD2,TGTGCCAGCAGCTACAATGCGGGGGTTAATGAGCAGTTCTTC,CASSYNAGVNEQFF
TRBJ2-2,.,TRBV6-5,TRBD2,TGTGCCAGCAGGTTGCTAGCGGGAGGGCCCGGGGAGCTGTTTTTT,CASRLLAGGPGELFF
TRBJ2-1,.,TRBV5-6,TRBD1,TGTGCCAGCAGCTTGAGGGACAGGGGCAATGAGCAGTTCTTC,CASSLRDRGNEQFF
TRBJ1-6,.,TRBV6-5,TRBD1,TGTGCCAGCAAGGGGCAGGGGGCCCATAATTCACCCCTCCACTTT,CASKGQGAHNSPLHF
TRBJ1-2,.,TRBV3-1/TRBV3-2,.,TGTGCCAGCAGCCAAGTACAGGCGGGGGGCTACACCTTC,CASSQVQAGGYTF